This T cell receptor beta chain is from a study of T cell repertoires in cytomegalovirus infection. At the level of the study: Well-studied HLA-B-restricted epitopes and recently identified HLA-C-restricted epitopes of CMV were both used in the study. TCR beta signatures that were public indicated CMV infection and matching HLA type.

TCRdb re-analysed the reads in MiXCR, keeping a single row per CDR3 protein. The sample has some 350,000 distinct CDR3 sequences, 25% to 35% seen once. Study-wide results and limits: HLA-C-restricted TCR beta clonotypes specific for CMV led the ex vivo response.

The CDR3 contains 18 residues. Trimming took 3 bases from V and 5 from J, leaving 25 bases between them. The germline V gene has CDR1 SGHVS and CDR2 FQNEAQ. With regard to this clonotype: Its antigen is not known.

Material: cultured PBMCs, obtained from culture after CMV antigen stimulation. This clonotype was obtained from a human donor in good health (CMV status not recorded). Some clones in this sample may be carry-over from other donors' samples. This chain joins TRBV7-8 and TRBJ1-1; possible D gene TRBD1, 6 bases. CDR3: CASSFSGGGGRVRTEAFF. The CDR3 DNA is TGTGCCAGCAGCTTTTCTGGCGGGGGGGGGCGGGTTCGGACTGAAGCTTTCTTT.